The 15 T cell receptor beta chains below all came from one sample that was sequenced in a study of Ad26.COV2.S vaccination and SARS-CoV-2 variants. Method: immunoSEQ multiplex PCR; TCRdb's copy keeps in-frame clones and lacks some. Here the sample spans under 300,000 clones, around 88% being singletons. Noted treatment: roughly 19 received Ad26.COV2.S at low or high dose, single or two shots; about 5 received placebo; per-sample allocation not given. Collection of samples fell on day 63 after the first vaccine or placebo injection. The specimen was peripheral blood, collected in a trial of Ad26.COV2.S vaccine versus placebo. These receptors originate from a person aged 18-65 years who received the Ad26.COV2.S COVID-19 vaccine or a placebo.

The CDR3 DNA reads as TGTGCCAGCAGCCCACCTGGGGCCAACGTCCTGACTTTC. Amino acids: CASSPPGANVLTF. This chain joins TRBV13 and TRBJ2-6; D gene unclear. Germline-derived CDR1 and CDR2 are PRHDT and FYEKMQ (reference sequence). V was shortened by 5 bases and J by 2 bases, with 4 bases between the two germline ends. The CDR3 length is 13 residues.

The chain joins TRBV27 to TRBJ2-1, with 8 bases aligning to TRBD1. Germline lookup yields CDR1 MNHEY and CDR2 SMNVEV (reference sequence). CDR3 length equals 14 residues. J lost 5 bases, V lost 4 bases, and 4 bases had no gene match. The CDR3 sequence: CASSWRQGHNEQFF. The DNA of the CDR3 is TGTGCCAGCAGTTGGAGACAGGGGCACAATGAGCAGTTCTTC.

The chain uses TRBV16 and TRBJ2-1; 14 bases line up with TRBD2. Germline V gives CDR1 KGHSY, CDR2 FQNENV. The CDR3 covers 17 residues. V lost 3 bases and J lost 7; bases outside the gene matches: 8. The CDR3 loop reads CASSQGTSGRILNEQFF. CDR3 DNA sequence: TGTGCCAGCAGCCAGGGGACTAGCGGGAGAATTTTGAATGAGCAGTTCTTC.

V is TRBV6-5 and J is TRBJ2-7, with unresolved D. Trimming cost V 6 bases and J 3 bases, with 12 bases left between them. The CDR3 covers 13 residues. The germline gives CDR1 MNHEY, CDR2 SVGAGI. CDR3 protein: CASSQSPGYEQYV. DNA for the CDR3: TGTGCCAGCAGCCAAAGCCCGGGCTACGAGCAGTACGTC.

The chain couples TRBV3-1 (or the pseudogene TRBV3-2) to TRBJ2-7; D tentatively fits TRBD1 or TRBD2 (6 bases each). Trimming pared 3 bases from V and 6 bases from J, leaving 15 bases between. This CDR3 has 14 amino acids. Looked up from germline, CDR1 is LGHDT and CDR2 is YNNKEL (reference sequence). CDR3 protein: CASSQTGASSEQYF. The CDR3 region has the DNA TGTGCCAGCAGCCAGACGGGGGCCTCCAGCGAGCAGTACTTC.

This clone was picked up a small number of times. The chain links TRBV9 to TRBJ1-2; no reliable D call. Trimming cost V 3 bases and J 7 bases, with 19 bases left between them. The CDR3 is 15 residues long. Germline V gene data show CDR1 as SGDLS and CDR2 as YYNGEE. The chain's CDR3 is CASSARNLGVVGYTF. CDR3 coding DNA: TGTGCCAGCAGCGCCAGGAATCTCGGAGTAGTTGGCTACACCTTC.

This chain links TRBV25-1 with TRBJ2-6, with D unclear. This CDR3 spans 15 amino acids. Germline V gene lookup returns CDR1 MGHDK and CDR2 SYGVNS. V lost 4 bases and J 2 bases, leaving 9 bases between the germline ends. CDR3 protein: CASSVPGTGANVLTF. CDR3 sequence (DNA): TGTGCCAGCAGTGTTCCAGGAACTGGGGCCAACGTCCTGACTTTC.

The rearrangement uses TRBV6-4 and TRBJ1-1, with 7 positions matching TRBD1. This CDR3 has 14 amino acids. CDR1 is MRHNA and CDR2 is SNTAGT in the germline V gene. J gave up 0 bases and V 7 bases, and 5 bases lay outside the gene matches. DNA for the CDR3: TGTGCCAGCAAACCAACAGGGGTGAACACTGAAGCTTTCTTT. Its translation: CASKPTGVNTEAFF.

J is TRBJ1-1 and V is TRBV5-4; D might be TRBD1 (6 bases). Trimming shortened V by 4 bases and J by 0 bases, and 10 bases separated the two germline ends. There are 14 residues in the CDR3. Germline V CDR1 and CDR2: SGHNT, YYREEE (reference sequence). The CDR3 is CASSPDRMNTEAFF. For the CDR3, the DNA is TGTGCCAGCAGCCCCGACAGGATGAACACTGAAGCTTTCTTT.

This clone occurred once. This chain links TRBV3-1 (or the pseudogene TRBV3-2) with TRBJ1-2; tentatively, D is TRBD1 (5 bases). Germline V CDR1 and CDR2: LGHDT, YNNKEL (reference sequence). This CDR3 contains 15 residues. Trimming cost V 4 bases and J 7 bases, with 19 bases left between them. The CDR3 spells CASSRSGTVIRGYTF. The CDR3 DNA reads TGTGCCAGCAGCCGATCCGGGACCGTGATTCGTGGCTACACCTTC.

The CDR3 loop reads CASSQDHLSGNTIYF. DNA of the CDR3: TGCGCCAGCAGCCAAGACCACCTCTCTGGAAACACCATATATTTT. The chain uses TRBV4-3 and TRBJ1-3; D call uncertain. CDR1 is LGHNA and CDR2 is YSLEER in the germline V gene. The CDR3 loop spans 15 amino acids. Trimming removed 0 bases from V and 0 bases from J, with 6 bases in between.

The V and J genes are TRBV20-1 and TRBJ2-1, with 7 bases fitting TRBD2. CDR1 and CDR2 (germline): DFQATT, SNEGSKA (reference sequence). The CDR3 consists of 10 residues. The CDR3 is CRGGVSEQFF. DNA of the CDR3: TGCAGGGGGGGGGTTAGTGAGCAGTTCTTC.

This clone was seen a single time. The chain links TRBV4-2 to TRBJ1-4; 8 bases are shared with TRBD1. From germline, CDR1 is LGHNA and CDR2 YNFKEQ. This CDR3 spans 20 amino acids. Trimming at V came to 4 bases and at J to 7 bases, leaving 23 bases not matched to a gene. The CDR3 spells CASSLRHRGQAVAVGEKLFF. The DNA of the CDR3 is TGTGCCAGCAGCCTAAGACATAGGGGACAGGCGGTTGCGGTCGGTGAAAAACTGTTTTTT.

V gene TRBV6-2 or TRBV6-3 combines with J gene TRBJ1-2; D unresolved. CDR3 length equals 16 residues. Germline CDR1 MNHEY, CDR2 SVGEGT. V lost 4 bases and J 2 bases, leaving 17 bases between the germline ends. The CDR3 bases are TGTGCCAGCAGTTTCATCTACATAGGCCCCAACTATGGCTACACCTTC. It translates to CASSFIYIGPNYGYTF.

The chain carries TRBV7-6 and TRBJ2-1; D perhaps matches TRBD2 (5 bases). Trimming removed 0 bases at V and 9 bases at J, with 9 bases between. Germline V gene data show CDR1 as SGHVS and CDR2 as FNYEAQ. The CDR3 length is 13 residues. The CDR3 is CASSLAGITEQFF. CDR3 sequence (DNA): TGTGCCAGCAGCTTAGCCGGGATCACTGAGCAGTTCTTC.